This TCR beta chain emerged from a study of neurological immune-mediated disorders. The CDR3 has 16 residues. Trimming took off 3 bases at V and 5 bases at J, with 17 bases between the two ends. Germline CDR1 LGHDT, CDR2 YNNKEL (reference sequence). This clonotype occurred many times. TCRdb redid the calling of the 5' RACE reads with MiXCR, one entry per CDR3 protein. The sample consists of about 66,000 distinct CDR3 sequences, 3.5% to 5% of them appearing once. This clonotype originated in a man aged 25 to 40 with multiple sclerosis. Source material: PBMCs. This chain connects TRBV3-1 to TRBJ2-4; D is possibly TRBD2 (6 bases). CDR3 coding DNA: TGTGCCAGCAGCCATATGGGCCAAGCGGGCCAAAACATTCAGTACTTC. The encoded protein is CASSHMGQAGQNIQYF. Full variable domain (remainder filled in from reference TRBV3-1 and TRBJ2-4): DTAVSQTPKYLVTQMGNDKSIKCEQNLGHDTMYWYKQDSKKFLKIMFSYNNKELIINETVPNRFSPKSPDKAHLNLHINSLELGDSAVYFCASSHMGQAGQNIQYFGAGTRLSVL.